This T cell receptor beta chain emerged from a study of blood T cell repertoires in COVID-19. CDR3 length: 15 residues. Trimming removed 3 bases at V and 8 bases at J, with 17 bases between. Germline V gives CDR1 SGHAT, CDR2 FQNNGV. Recruitment covered about two dozen US areas and drew participants whose ages spanned roughly 18 to 89 years. Which cohort a participant joined came from the clinical history participants gave. Study processing details: Amplification with reference gene primers provided the estimates of nucleated cell counts. Sequencing was performed with immunoSEQ multiplex PCR; in TCRdb, only in-frame clones are kept and a portion is missing. V, J and clone size are those of that table, while D and trimming were read from the DNA. The sample consists of about 170,000 clones, approximately 82% of them appearing once.

This receptor was identified in a woman aged 50 to 60 who had recovered from COVID-19. Material for sequencing was PBMCs or T cells enriched from blood (not recorded which). V usage is TRBV11-2 and J usage is TRBJ2-1; a possible D gene is TRBD2 (7 bases). Here the CDR3 DNA reads TGTGCCAGCAGCTTGCTCGGGGGGCCAGGGGATGAGCAGTTCTTC. Its translation is CASSLLGGPGDEQFF. Looking up the rest from reference TRBV11-2 and TRBJ2-1 gives the full variable domain: EAGVAQSPRYKIIEKRQSVAFWCNPISGHATLYWYQQILGQGPKLLIQFQNNGVVDDSQLPKDRFSAERLKGVDSTLKIQPAKLEDSAVYLCASSLLGGPGDEQFFGPGTRLTVL.